These 3 T cell receptor beta chains were sequenced from one sample in a study of OX40 agonist ivuxolimab in advanced cancers. Data came from immunoSEQ multiplex PCR; TCRdb stores just in-frame clones and leaves some out. The table lists 60,000 to 90,000 clones, 65% to 90% of them singletons. Here the sequenced sample was CD4+ or CD8+ T cells sorted from blood, taken in a trial of the OX40 agonist ivuxolimab. Receptor source: an adult with an advanced solid tumor such as melanoma, head and neck, liver or kidney cancer.

The chain recombines TRBV6-5 with TRBJ1-4; D gene ambiguous. Trimming pared 2 bases from V and 5 bases from J, leaving 6 bases between. CDR3 size: 13 residues. Germline V lookup: CDR1 MNHEY, CDR2 SVGAGI. In DNA, the CDR3 is TGTGCCAGCAGTTACGTGAAAAATGAAAAACTGTTTTTT. This translates into CASSYVKNEKLFF.

V gene TRBV30 combines with J gene TRBJ2-7, with a weak D call TRBD1 (5 bases). CDR3 length: 11 residues. Trimming pared 5 bases from V and 2 bases from J, leaving 7 bases between. Germline loops: CDR1 GTSNPN, CDR2 SVGIG (reference sequence). CDR3 in amino acids: CAWQGAYEQYF. The DNA of the CDR3 is TGTGCCTGGCAGGGCGCCTACGAGCAGTACTTC.

The chain employs TRBV6-6 and TRBJ2-1; D may be TRBD2 (6 bases). CDR3 size: 15 residues. Germline CDR1 reads MNHNY; CDR2 reads SVGAGI (reference sequence). Deletions cut 2 bases from V and 7 bases from J, with 15 bases between. CDR3: CASSYGSGGANEQFF. The CDR3 DNA is TGTGCCAGCAGTTACGGGAGCGGCGGGGCAAATGAGCAGTTCTTC.